A selection of T cell receptor beta chains follows, all from one sample in a study of T-cell memory formation after mild COVID-19. MiXCR, applied by TCRdb to the 5' RACE reads, yields one record per CDR3 protein. Of about 560,000 distinct CDR3 sequences in the sample, about 18% are singletons; the top ten hold 8.1%. Source material: PBMCs or a T cell subset sorted from them (not recorded which). Source of these receptors: an adult woman who had mild COVID-19 (a few samples of this study predate the infection). Cell type and time point are not known. Each CDR3 is given with its conserved first and last residue. The D gene is left open where the match is weak. Clone sizes are given selectively: once, few, many, or a class where the clone is expanded.

>TRBV2|-|TRBJ1-1|few
TGTGCCAGCAGTGAGGACACTGAAGCTTTCTTT
CASSEDTEAFF
>TRBV25-1|TRBD1|TRBJ2-1|few
TGTGCCAGCAGAGGGACAGTGCCTTACAATGAGCAGTTCTTC
CASRGTVPYNEQFF
>TRBV7-9|-|TRBJ1-6|-
TGTGCCAGCACTGGGGCTGGGAGCTCCTATAATTCACCCCTCCACTTT
CASTGAGSSYNSPLHF
>TRBV7-2|TRBD2|TRBJ2-7|-
TGTGCCAGCAGTTTCGGACTAGCGAGGTACGAGCAGTACTTC
CASSFGLARYEQYF
>TRBV5-1|-|TRBJ1-6|many
TGCGCCAGCAGCCCGGGTTGGATGAATTCACCCCTCCACTTT
CASSPGWMNSPLHF
>TRBV9|-|TRBJ2-1|-
TGTGCCAGCAGCGTCATGGGCATCGGTGAGCAGTTCTTC
CASSVMGIGEQFF
>TRBV5-1|TRBD2|TRBJ2-3|-
TGCGCCAGCAGACCGGGTAGCGGGGGGGCCTCAGATACGCAGTATTTT
CASRPGSGGASDTQYF
>TRBV29-1|-|TRBJ2-3|few
TGCAGCGTTGAAGATCCCCCTAGCACAGATACGCAGTATTTT
CSVEDPPSTDTQYF
>TRBV20-1|-|TRBJ2-1|-
TGCAGTGCTAGGAGGGGGTTTGAGAATGAGCAGTTCTTC
CSARRGFENEQFF
>TRBV5-6|-|TRBJ2-2|-
TGTGCCAGCAGGCATACTACCGGGACGGCAACCGGGGAGCTGTTTTTT
CASRHTTGTATGELFF
>TRBV2|-|TRBJ2-7|few
TGTGCCAGCAGTGGGGTGCAGGCCTCCTACGAGCAGTACTTC
CASSGVQASYEQYF
>TRBV15|-|TRBJ2-1|few
TGTGCCACCAGCAGCCCCCCAAGTGGCAATGAGCAGTTCTTC
CATSSPPSGNEQFF
>TRBV20-1|-|TRBJ2-1|many
TGCAGTGCTAGTGGGAGAACCTACAATGAGCAGTTCTTC
CSASGRTYNEQFF
>TRBV12-5|TRBD1|TRBJ1-1|-
TGTGCTAGTGGTTTGGACCTGGGACAGGGGAGGACTGAAGCTTTCTTT
CASGLDLGQGRTEAFF